These 24 T cell receptor beta chains originate from one sample sequenced in a study of shared T cell receptors in the human thymus. Measured with immunoSEQ multiplex PCR; TCRdb has only the in-frame clones, and not every one. The profile shows 500,000 to 750,000 clones, roughly 90% of them singletons. These same records also appear under a second study, on human thymus T cells.

Sequenced input: thymocytes. These receptors originate from a boy under three years old with a congenital heart defect.

The gene calls are TRBV4-3 and TRBJ2-2; 13 bases map to TRBD2. The CDR3 contains 19 residues. J was trimmed by 6 bases and V by 4 bases; bases with no gene match: 14. Per the germline V gene, CDR1 is LGHNA and CDR2 is YSLEER. CDR3 DNA sequence: TGCGCCAGCAGCCGAAACCAACTAGCGGGAGGGCCCGGGGCCGGGGAGCTGTTTTTT. Translated: CASSRNQLAGGPGAGELFF.

The chain has TRBV5-8 and TRBJ2-7, with 7 bases matching TRBD1. The V segment lost 5 bases and the J segment 2 bases; nucleotides outside the gene matches: 4. Germline V gene lookup returns CDR1 SGHTS and CDR2 YDEGEE. This CDR3 spans 13 amino acids. The DNA for the CDR3 is TGTGCCAGCAGTCGGGACAGAGCCTACGAGCAGTACTTC. It specifies CASSRDRAYEQYF.

This chain uses TRBV7-9 with TRBJ2-2; TRBD1 matches at 9 bases. Germline V CDR1 and CDR2: SEHNR, FQNEAQ (reference sequence). The CDR3 consists of 18 residues. The V gene end was trimmed by 4 bases and the J gene end by 4 bases; junction bases not matched to a gene: 13. CDR3 loop: CASSSVRLQGASTGELFF. The CDR3 coding sequence is TGTGCCAGCAGCTCCGTCCGGCTACAGGGGGCGAGCACCGGGGAGCTGTTTTTT.

The chain employs TRBV29-1 and TRBJ2-2; 7 nucleotides agree with TRBD1. CDR1 is SQVTM, CDR2 ANQGSEA, per germline. V dropped 6 bases and J dropped 1; count of bases not matched to a gene: 2. There are 13 residues in the CDR3. This CDR3 is CSVGDRNTGELFF. CDR3 DNA: TGCAGCGTGGGGGACAGGAACACCGGGGAGCTGTTTTTT.

The chain carries TRBV11-2 and TRBJ2-7, with D possibly matching TRBD2 (7 bases). The CDR3 runs 19 residues. CDR1 SGHAT and CDR2 FQNNGV come from the germline V gene. Trimming took 4 bases from V and 0 from J, leaving 25 bases between them. The CDR3 nucleotides are TGTGCCAGCAGCTCCAAAATAGGGGGGGCCACTAGCGTCTCCTACGAGCAGTACTTC. Protein: CASSSKIGGATSVSYEQYF.

V usage is TRBV10-2 and J usage is TRBJ1-1, with 8 bases that match TRBD1. This CDR3 spans 13 amino acids. The V gene end was trimmed by 6 bases and the J gene end by 1 base; junction bases not matched to a gene: 1. Germline V gives CDR1 WSHSY, CDR2 SAAADI. As DNA, the CDR3 is TGCGCCAGCAGAGGACAGGGGAACACTGAAGCTTTCTTT. Translated, it gives CASRGQGNTEAFF.

J is TRBJ1-5 and V is TRBV27; D unclear. CDR3 length: 14 residues. Trimming removed 5 bases at V and 6 bases at J, with 14 bases between. Germline CDR1 and CDR2: MNHEY and SMNVEV (reference sequence). The CDR3 DNA sequence: TGTGCCAGCAGTCACCCGACGGGGTGTCAGCCCCAGCATTTT. It yields the protein CASSHPTGCQPQHF.

This clone showed up just once. The chain employs TRBV14 and TRBJ2-7, with TRBD2 as a possible D gene (5 bases). The V gene lost 5 bases and the J gene lost 4 bases, with 9 bases spanning the gap. Per the germline V gene, CDR1 is SGHDN and CDR2 is FVKESK. The CDR3 sequence is 12 residues long. The CDR3 DNA reads as TGTGCCAGCAGCAAAACTAGTTACGAGCAGTACTTC. This sequence encodes CASSKTSYEQYF. The variable domain in full, with the rest retrieved from reference TRBV14 and TRBJ2-7, is EAGVTQFPSHSVIEKGQTVTLRCDPISGHDNLYWYRRVMGKEIKFLLHFVKESKQDESGMPNNRFLAERTGGTYSTLKVQPAELEDSGVYFCASSKTSYEQYFGPGTRLTVT.

The chain employs TRBV11-2 and TRBJ2-3; 7 positions agree with TRBD2. There are 17 residues in the CDR3. Germline V gene lookup returns CDR1 SGHAT and CDR2 FQNNGV. The J segment lost 4 bases and the V segment lost 1 base, leaving 11 bases of the junction unmatched. CDR3 region: CASSLGVRDYPPDTQYF. Here the CDR3 DNA reads TGTGCCAGCAGCTTAGGGGTCCGGGACTACCCCCCAGATACGCAGTATTTT.

This chain joins TRBV2 and TRBJ2-7; 8 bases match TRBD1. The CDR3 covers 15 residues. Germline values: CDR1 SNHLY, CDR2 FYNNEI. Trimming at V came to 8 bases and at J to 2 bases, leaving 11 bases not matched to a gene. The DNA for the CDR3 is TGTGCCAGCCTCTCCAGGGGACAGGTTACCTACGAGCAGTACTTC. The encoded protein is CASLSRGQVTYEQYF.

The J gene is TRBJ1-5, the V gene TRBV28; 8 nucleotides line up with TRBD1. The trim removed 7 bases at V and 0 bases at J, leaving 14 bases unmatched. Germline CDR1 reads MDHEN; CDR2 reads SYDVKM. The CDR3 runs to 18 residues. The CDR3 DNA is TGTGCCAGCACCACCGACCGGGACAGGTCTTATAGCAATCAGCCCCAGCATTTT. It specifies CASTTDRDRSYSNQPQHF.

V usage is TRBV27 and J usage is TRBJ2-3, with TRBD2 identical over 7 bases. Trimming cost V 4 bases and J 2 bases; bases outside gene matches: 9. The germline V gene has CDR1 MNHEY and CDR2 SMNVEV (reference sequence). This CDR3 region has 16 residues. The CDR3 is CASSWGGGRATDTQYF. The CDR3 region has the DNA TGTGCCAGCAGTTGGGGTGGCGGGAGAGCCACAGATACGCAGTATTTT.

About this clone itself: The identical CDR3 is also encoded by other nucleotide sequences in the sample. The rearrangement uses TRBV12-5 and TRBJ2-5; TRBD1 is a possible D gene (5 bases). The V end was cut by 2 bases, the J end by 2 bases, with 6 bases between. The germline gives CDR1 LGHNT, CDR2 FRNRAP. This CDR3 is 13 amino acids long. The CDR3 DNA sequence: TGTGCTAGTGGTTTGAGGGGTCAAGAGACCCAGTACTTC. Translating gives CASGLRGQETQYF.

The rearrangement uses TRBV29-1 and TRBJ1-2; D call uncertain. In germline, CDR1 is SQVTM, CDR2 ANQGSEA. V lost 2 bases and J 8 bases, leaving 9 bases between the germline ends. The CDR3 extends over 11 amino acids. The chain's CDR3 is CSVEYGNGYTF. The CDR3 bases are TGCAGCGTTGAATACGGGAACGGCTACACCTTC.

The chain combines TRBV30 with TRBJ2-7; 9 bases fit TRBD2. This CDR3 contains 15 residues. From germline, CDR1 is GTSNPN and CDR2 SVGIG (reference sequence). Trimming took 4 bases from V and 2 from J; bases not matched to a gene: 9. In nucleotides, the CDR3 is TGTGCCTGGAATAGCGGGAGAGGCCCCCCCTACGAGCAGTACTTC. This encodes CAWNSGRGPPYEQYF.

The rearrangement uses TRBV5-4 and TRBJ2-3; TRBD2 matches 12 bases. With 4 bases clipped from V and 0 bases from J, the junction kept 3 bases outside the gene matches. The germline CDR1 and CDR2 sequences are SGHNT and YYREEE (reference sequence). CDR3 length equals 16 residues. CDR3 loop: CASSGLAGTSTDTQYF. As DNA, the CDR3 is TGTGCCAGCAGCGGACTAGCGGGGACAAGCACAGATACGCAGTATTTT.

The chain combines TRBV9 with TRBJ2-7; tentatively, D is TRBD1 (8 bases). The V gene lost 4 bases and the J gene lost 7 bases, with 36 bases spanning the gap. From germline, CDR1 is SGDLS and CDR2 YYNGEE. CDR3 length: 20 amino acids. CDR3 region: CASSPRTGGFSGTTPGEQYF. The CDR3 DNA follows: TGTGCCAGCAGCCCGAGAACAGGGGGTTTTTCTGGGACTACTCCCGGAGAGCAGTACTTC.

The CDR3 protein is CASSFPDRGRHTEAFF. CDR3 in DNA: TGTGCCAGCAGCTTCCCCGACAGGGGGCGGCACACTGAAGCTTTCTTT. The gene calls are TRBV11-2 and TRBJ1-1, with TRBD1 matching 10 bases. In germline, CDR1 is SGHAT, CDR2 FQNNGV. Losses at the gene ends were 3 bases for V and 3 bases for J; bases not matched to a gene: 7. There are 16 residues in the CDR3.

This sequence joins TRBV2 and TRBJ1-1, with 7 positions matching TRBD1. In germline, CDR1 is SNHLY, CDR2 FYNNEI. This CDR3 is built from 18 residues. Losses at the gene ends were 9 bases for V and 1 base for J; bases not matched to a gene: 20. Here the CDR3 DNA reads TGTGCCAGTATCCTAGGAGGGGGCAGGAGAGGGGGGAACACTGAAGCTTTCTTT. Its translation is CASILGGGRRGGNTEAFF.

The chain carries TRBV7-8 and TRBJ2-7, with 9 bases identical to TRBD2. V trimming: 5 bases; J trimming: 3 bases; junction bases outside the gene matches: 8. The CDR3 covers 15 residues. Germline V gene lookup returns CDR1 SGHVS and CDR2 FQNEAQ. The CDR3 sequence: CASSPARGRGYEQYF. The DNA for the CDR3 is TGTGCCAGCAGCCCAGCCCGCGGGAGGGGCTACGAGCAGTACTTC.

CDR3: CATSRQDSPTYEQYF. DNA of the CDR3: TGTGCCACCAGCAGGCAAGACTCGCCCACCTACGAGCAGTACTTC. The chain has TRBV15 and TRBJ2-7; unclear D gene. V shed 3 bases and J shed 2 bases, with 14 bases lying between them. The CDR3 loop spans 15 amino acids. Germline V gene lookup returns CDR1 LNHNV and CDR2 YYDKDF (reference sequence).

The V gene is TRBV6-1, the J gene TRBJ2-7; 9 bases agree with TRBD1. The germline gives CDR1 MNHNS, CDR2 SASEGT. The CDR3 contains 15 residues. Trimming cost V 4 bases and J 5 bases; bases outside gene matches: 9. The CDR3: CASSGGTGRTHEQYF. DNA for the CDR3: TGTGCCAGCAGTGGGGGGACAGGGAGAACCCACGAGCAGTACTTC.

J is TRBJ2-7 and V is TRBV11-3, with D possibly TRBD2 on 6 matching bases. Trimming cost V 8 bases and J 2 bases, with 19 bases left between them. The CDR3 has 15 residues. The V gene's germline CDR1 is SGHNT and CDR2 YENEEA. Here the CDR3 reads CASGPWGGITYEQYF. As DNA, the CDR3 is TGTGCCAGCGGACCTTGGGGCGGGATCACCTACGAGCAGTACTTC.

This rearrangement joins TRBV7-6 to TRBJ1-4, with 9 positions matching TRBD1. J lost 7 bases, V lost 4 bases, and 10 bases had no gene match. The CDR3 consists of 16 residues. Germline values: CDR1 SGHVS, CDR2 FNYEAQ. CDR3 in DNA: TGTGCCAGCAGCTCACCGGGACAGGGTATTAGTGAAAAACTGTTTTTT. It codes for CASSSPGQGISEKLFF.